This TCR beta chain was profiled in a study of beta chain features in type 1 diabetes. Whole-study findings and limits: Shortening of TCRB CDR3s, moderate but significant, appeared in all four CD4+ subsets of Type 1 diabetes patients. In comparison with healthy donors, patients had naive, central memory and Treg TCRB repertoires that appeared more similar. Amplification by PCR could prefer shorter templates, with the same effect in patients and controls.

A few counts support this clone. The antigen remains unidentified. The entirety of the isolated RNA underwent reverse transcription, so expressed TCRB transcripts were sequenced. Sequencing used immunoSEQ multiplex PCR; TCRdb keeps in-frame clones, though not all of them. The sample yields fewer than 150,000 clones, 6.9% seen once. V was pared by 5 bases and J by 5 bases, with 10 bases of the junction left unmatched. The CDR3 covers 15 residues. Germline V gene lookup returns CDR1 MNHEY and CDR2 SMNVEV (reference sequence). The origin of this receptor is a woman in her 30s in good health. Sequencing used central memory CD4+ T cells from blood. The chain recombines TRBV27 with TRBJ2-5; 8 nucleotides line up with TRBD2. CDR3 bases: TGTGCCAGCAGTGTAGGGACTAGTAGGAAGGAGACCCAGTACTTC. This gives the protein CASSVGTSRKETQYF.